This TCR beta chain was recovered during a study of blood T cell repertoires in COVID-19. As for this clone: At one end the junction does not follow the germline gene, possibly because of a read error. The identical CDR3 is also encoded by other nucleotide sequences in the sample.

As originally analysed: Amplification of reference gene primers was used by the study to estimate nucleated cell counts. Profiled with immunoSEQ multiplex PCR; TCRdb holds only in-frame clones, not every one. V, J and clone size are taken as reported in that table, and D and trimming were inferred from the DNA itself. This sample has tens of thousands of clones, with 80% to 90% found just once. The clonotype was recovered from a man of 80 years or more in a cohort sampled during active COVID-19. The sample comprised peripheral blood.

The CDR3 spells CASSLVQVEKLFF. Here the CDR3 DNA reads TGTGCCAGTAGTTTAGTACAGGTTGAAAAACTGTTTTTT. This rearrangement joins TRBV12-3 or TRBV12-4 to TRBJ1-4; weak D call: TRBD1 (5 bases). The length of the CDR3 is 13 residues.